This TCR beta chain was recorded in a study of Ad26.COV2.S vaccination and SARS-CoV-2 variants. About the research overall: Of the COV1001 trial arms, the Ad26.COV2.S arm included the donor.

Treatment indicated: over 15 received Ad26.COV2.S at low or high dose, single or two shots; about five received placebo; per-sample allocation not given. Sample collection was performed on day 63 after the first vaccine or placebo injection. Expression of Wuhan-strain SARS-CoV-2 spike came from the Ad26 vector that formed the vaccine. Only in-frame clones appear in the TCRdb table, and some are missing; sequencing was by immunoSEQ multiplex PCR. Of approximately 250,000 clones listed, around 85% are singletons. The CDR3 is 15 residues long. V trimming: 5 bases; J trimming: 2 bases; junction bases outside the gene matches: 5. Germline V gene sequence: CDR1 SGHTA, CDR2 FQGNSA.

Sequencing was performed on peripheral blood, taken in a trial of Ad26.COV2.S vaccine versus placebo. The chain carries TRBV7-2 and TRBJ2-1; 8 bases map to TRBD1. This TCR derives from a person between 18 and 65 years old who received the Ad26.COV2.S COVID-19 vaccine or a placebo. Here the CDR3 DNA reads TGTGCCAGCAGCCTTAGGACAGGGCCCTACAATGAGCAGTTCTTC. It yields the protein CASSLRTGPYNEQFF.